A few counts support the clone carrying this T cell receptor beta chain. What it binds is not known. The data are from a study of Ad26.COV2.S vaccination and SARS-CoV-2 variants. Study overall: Donor got 5x10^10 or 1x10^11 viral particles of Ad26.COV2.S. Study-level findings and limits: It is possible that the TCR breadth and depth analyses underestimated the total T cell responses.

The ends lost 8 bases at V and 10 bases at J; junction bases unmatched: 5. In germline, CDR1 is LNHDA, CDR2 SQIVND (reference sequence). The CDR3 contains 13 residues. Profiled with immunoSEQ multiplex PCR; TCRdb holds only in-frame clones, not every one. The sample lists 300,000 to 350,000 clones, 75% to 90% occurring once. Treatment here: roughly 20 received Ad26.COV2.S at low or high dose, single or two shots; five or six received placebo; per-sample allocation not given. The samples were gathered on day 63 after the first injection of vaccine or placebo. Cohort 1b enrolled adults aged 18-55 years in Boston. Participants' vaccine, an Ad26 vector, delivered Wuhan-strain SARS-CoV-2 spike.

This rearrangement joins TRBV19 to TRBJ1-6, with 10 bases fitting TRBD1. Sequencing used peripheral blood, obtained in a trial of Ad26.COV2.S vaccine versus placebo. The sequence was collected from a person aged 18-60 years who received the Ad26.COV2.S COVID-19 vaccine or a placebo. CDR3 residues: CASRGDRGSPLHF. DNA for the CDR3: TGTGCCAGTCGGGGGGACAGGGGATCACCCCTCCACTTT.